This T cell receptor beta chain is from a study of blood T cell repertoires in COVID-19. As for the study in general: Specimens from acute and convalescent COVID-19 originated in the United States, Italy and Spain. PBMCs, B-cell-depleted T cells, or T cells were the source of the cDNA or gDNA that made up the material.

Original handling: By means of reference gene primer amplification, nucleated cell counts were estimated. Repertoires were generated with immunoSEQ multiplex PCR, while TCRdb's copy carries only in-frame clones and drops some. The V and J calls and the clone size are those of that table, but D and trimming were determined from the DNA. The table shows about 140,000 clones, with about 80% occurring only once. The sample was peripheral blood. The TCR was taken from a human donor in a cohort sampled during active COVID-19.

CDR3 coding DNA: TGTGCCAGCAGTCGGGACAGGGGAACAGATACGCAGTATTTT. Protein sequence: CASSRDRGTDTQYF. The genes are TRBV5-8 and TRBJ2-3; 10 nucleotides align to TRBD1. This CDR3 is 14 amino acids long. J lost 3 bases, V lost 5 bases, and 3 bases had no gene match. Germline V CDR1 and CDR2: SGHTS, YDEGEE.